Listed below are T cell receptor beta chains from one sample, sequenced in a study of blood T cell repertoires in COVID-19. Measured with immunoSEQ multiplex PCR; TCRdb has only the in-frame clones, and not every one. The data show 280,000 or so clones, 85% seen once. The sequenced sample was peripheral blood. These receptor sequences come from a human donor in a cohort sampled during active COVID-19. CDR3s include the opening cysteine and the closing phenylalanine or tryptophan. Each record gives: CDR3 length, clone size, D gene, J gene, V gene, CDR3 protein, CDR3 DNA. The D gene is left open where the match is weak. A clone size is listed for some rows: how often the clone was seen (once, few, many), or a class if it is expanded.

cdr3_length: 17; clone_size: NA; d_call: NA; j_call: TRBJ2-5; v_call: TRBV5-6; cdr3_aa: CASSLGGGSGTQETQYF; cdr3_nt: TGTGCCAGCAGCTTGGGGGGTGGATCCGGGACTCAAGAGACCCAGTACTTC
cdr3_length: 16; clone_size: NA; d_call: NA; j_call: TRBJ1-6; v_call: TRBV6-1; cdr3_aa: CASSDDSRFYNSPLHF; cdr3_nt: TGTGCCAGCAGTGACGACAGCAGATTCTATAATTCACCCCTCCACTTT
cdr3_length: 13; clone_size: NA; d_call: NA; j_call: TRBJ2-3; v_call: TRBV3-1/TRBV3-2; cdr3_aa: CASSRGEAGTQYF; cdr3_nt: TGTGCCAGCAGCCGAGGGGAGGCGGGGACGCAGTATTTT
cdr3_length: 14; clone_size: NA; d_call: NA; j_call: TRBJ1-3; v_call: TRBV7-9; cdr3_aa: CASSPTDSGNTIYF; cdr3_nt: TGTGCCAGCAGCCCGACAGACTCTGGAAACACCATATATTTT
cdr3_length: 15; clone_size: NA; d_call: TRBD2; j_call: TRBJ2-5; v_call: TRBV5-1; cdr3_aa: CASSLVAGEMETQYF; cdr3_nt: TGCGCCAGCAGCTTGGTAGCGGGAGAAATGGAGACCCAGTACTTC
cdr3_length: 13; clone_size: NA; d_call: NA; j_call: TRBJ2-5; v_call: TRBV18; cdr3_aa: CASSLGLKETQYF; cdr3_nt: TGTGCCAGCTCACTGGGACTCAAAGAGACCCAGTACTTC
cdr3_length: 16; clone_size: NA; d_call: TRBD2; j_call: TRBJ2-2; v_call: TRBV20-1; cdr3_aa: CSASTTGLAVTGELFF; cdr3_nt: TGCAGTGCTAGTACAACGGGACTAGCTGTAACCGGGGAGCTGTTTTTT
cdr3_length: 15; clone_size: NA; d_call: NA; j_call: TRBJ1-1; v_call: TRBV15; cdr3_aa: CATSRERGIPTEAFF; cdr3_nt: TGTGCCACCAGCAGAGAGCGGGGGATACCCACTGAAGCTTTCTTT
cdr3_length: 14; clone_size: NA; d_call: NA; j_call: TRBJ2-5; v_call: TRBV11-2; cdr3_aa: CASRSGTADETQYF; cdr3_nt: TGTGCCAGCAGAAGTGGGACTGCCGATGAGACCCAGTACTTC
cdr3_length: 14; clone_size: NA; d_call: NA; j_call: TRBJ1-4; v_call: TRBV28; cdr3_aa: CASRGGGTNEKLFF; cdr3_nt: TGTGCCAGCAGGGGTGGAGGGACTAATGAAAAACTGTTTTTT
cdr3_length: 17; clone_size: NA; d_call: TRBD2; j_call: TRBJ2-2; v_call: TRBV7-8; cdr3_aa: CASSLGGTSVNTGELFF; cdr3_nt: TGTGCCAGCAGCTTAGGTGGGACTAGCGTCAACACCGGGGAGCTGTTTTTT
cdr3_length: 16; clone_size: NA; d_call: TRBD2; j_call: TRBJ2-5; v_call: TRBV19; cdr3_aa: CASSIDFIAGQETQYF; cdr3_nt: TGTGCCAGTAGTATAGATTTTATAGCGGGCCAAGAGACCCAGTACTTC
cdr3_length: 15; clone_size: NA; d_call: TRBD2; j_call: TRBJ2-5; v_call: TRBV2; cdr3_aa: CASSGMGTSGETQYF; cdr3_nt: TGTGCCAGCAGCGGAATGGGGACTAGTGGTGAGACCCAGTACTTC
cdr3_length: 15; clone_size: once; d_call: TRBD2; j_call: TRBJ2-1; v_call: TRBV6-4; cdr3_aa: CASSEVGGVSNEQFF; cdr3_nt: TGTGCCAGCAGTGAAGTGGGGGGGGTGAGCAATGAGCAGTTCTTC
cdr3_length: 14; clone_size: NA; d_call: NA; j_call: TRBJ1-2; v_call: TRBV7-2; cdr3_aa: CASSSQVGPYGYTF; cdr3_nt: TGTGCCAGCAGCTCCCAGGTGGGCCCCTATGGCTACACCTTC
cdr3_length: 17; clone_size: once; d_call: NA; j_call: TRBJ2-7; v_call: TRBV5-4; cdr3_aa: CASSFDSGVAEFYEQYF; cdr3_nt: TGTGCCAGCAGCTTTGACTCCGGGGTAGCGGAATTCTACGAGCAGTACTTC
cdr3_length: 11; clone_size: NA; d_call: NA; j_call: TRBJ1-2; v_call: TRBV3-1/TRBV3-2; cdr3_aa: CASSPGYGYTF; cdr3_nt: TGTGCCAGCAGCCCAGGATATGGCTACACCTTC
cdr3_length: 15; clone_size: NA; d_call: NA; j_call: TRBJ1-4; v_call: TRBV6-5; cdr3_aa: CASSQLAVVMEKLFF; cdr3_nt: TGTGCCAGCTCCCAGTTAGCTGTCGTTATGGAAAAACTGTTTTTT
cdr3_length: 17; clone_size: NA; d_call: TRBD1; j_call: TRBJ1-1; v_call: TRBV9; cdr3_aa: CASSVLKQGAQDTEAFF; cdr3_nt: TGTGCCAGCAGCGTCCTGAAACAGGGGGCGCAGGACACTGAAGCTTTCTTT
cdr3_length: 16; clone_size: NA; d_call: TRBD2; j_call: TRBJ2-1; v_call: TRBV18; cdr3_aa: CASSPRLAEAYNEQFF; cdr3_nt: TGTGCCAGCTCACCAAGGCTAGCGGAAGCCTACAATGAGCAGTTCTTC
cdr3_length: 14; clone_size: once; d_call: NA; j_call: TRBJ2-3; v_call: TRBV5-8; cdr3_aa: CASLKTGRTDTQYF; cdr3_nt: TGTGCCAGCCTAAAGACAGGGAGGACAGATACGCAGTATTTT
cdr3_length: 14; clone_size: NA; d_call: TRBD1; j_call: TRBJ2-7; v_call: TRBV7-2; cdr3_aa: CASSTQGGQGSKYF; cdr3_nt: TGTGCCAGCAGCACGCAAGGGGGACAGGGAAGTAAGTACTTC
cdr3_length: 14; clone_size: NA; d_call: NA; j_call: TRBJ2-7; v_call: TRBV5-4; cdr3_aa: CASSLNGDAYEQYF; cdr3_nt: TGTGCCAGCAGCTTGAATGGAGATGCCTACGAGCAGTACTTC
cdr3_length: 14; clone_size: NA; d_call: NA; j_call: TRBJ2-5; v_call: TRBV7-2; cdr3_aa: CASSLAGASETQYF; cdr3_nt: TGTGCCAGCAGCTTAGCGGGAGCGTCGGAGACCCAGTACTTC
cdr3_length: 18; clone_size: NA; d_call: NA; j_call: TRBJ2-1; v_call: TRBV14; cdr3_aa: CASSQDPIMRESRDEQFF; cdr3_nt: TGTGCCAGCAGCCAAGATCCAATTATGAGGGAGAGTCGCGATGAGCAGTTCTTC
cdr3_length: 14; clone_size: NA; d_call: NA; j_call: TRBJ1-3; v_call: TRBV24-1; cdr3_aa: CATSDGGQGNTIYF; cdr3_nt: TGTGCCACCAGTGATGGGGGACAAGGAAACACCATATATTTT
cdr3_length: 14; clone_size: NA; d_call: TRBD1; j_call: TRBJ2-1; v_call: TRBV5-4; cdr3_aa: CASSRQGTYNEQFF; cdr3_nt: TGTGCCAGCAGCCGACAGGGGACCTACAATGAGCAGTTCTTC
cdr3_length: 16; clone_size: NA; d_call: TRBD1; j_call: TRBJ1-2; v_call: TRBV19; cdr3_aa: CASSFTGQGTIYGYTF; cdr3_nt: TGTGCCAGTAGCTTCACCGGACAGGGGACGATCTATGGCTACACCTTC
cdr3_length: 14; clone_size: once; d_call: TRBD1; j_call: TRBJ1-1; v_call: TRBV10-3; cdr3_aa: CAIRVGTGNTEAFF; cdr3_nt: TGTGCCATCAGAGTTGGGACAGGTAACACTGAAGCTTTCTTT
cdr3_length: 14; clone_size: NA; d_call: TRBD1; j_call: TRBJ2-7; v_call: TRBV2; cdr3_aa: CASRGTGVFVEQYF; cdr3_nt: TGTGCCAGCAGGGGGACAGGGGTCTTCGTCGAGCAGTACTTC
cdr3_length: 15; clone_size: NA; d_call: TRBD2; j_call: TRBJ2-7; v_call: TRBV9; cdr3_aa: CASSFRAGGRDEQYF; cdr3_nt: TGTGCCAGCAGCTTTAGAGCGGGAGGGCGTGACGAGCAGTACTTC
cdr3_length: 15; clone_size: NA; d_call: TRBD1; j_call: TRBJ2-5; v_call: TRBV28; cdr3_aa: CASNYHRGPRETQYF; cdr3_nt: TGTGCCAGCAACTATCACAGGGGGCCTCGGGAGACCCAGTACTTC
cdr3_length: 17; clone_size: NA; d_call: TRBD2; j_call: TRBJ2-1; v_call: TRBV18; cdr3_aa: CASSPTLAGVKINEQFF; cdr3_nt: TGTGCCAGCTCACCAACCCTAGCGGGAGTGAAAATAAATGAGCAGTTCTTC
cdr3_length: 16; clone_size: NA; d_call: TRBD1; j_call: TRBJ1-6; v_call: TRBV6-5; cdr3_aa: CASSYSVGQGSSPLHF; cdr3_nt: TGTGCCAGCAGTTACTCAGTCGGACAGGGGAGTTCACCCCTCCACTTT
cdr3_length: 15; clone_size: NA; d_call: TRBD2; j_call: TRBJ2-1; v_call: TRBV27; cdr3_aa: CASSYPGLAGNEQFF; cdr3_nt: TGTGCCAGCAGTTACCCGGGACTAGCCGGCAATGAGCAGTTCTTC
cdr3_length: 14; clone_size: NA; d_call: TRBD1; j_call: TRBJ2-5; v_call: TRBV7-9; cdr3_aa: CASSPGQAQETQYF; cdr3_nt: TGTGCCAGCAGCCCAGGACAGGCCCAAGAGACCCAGTACTTC
cdr3_length: 15; clone_size: NA; d_call: NA; j_call: TRBJ2-7; v_call: TRBV3-1/TRBV3-2; cdr3_aa: CASSHLTAKRLEQYF; cdr3_nt: TGTGCCAGCAGCCACTTGACAGCAAAGCGCCTCGAGCAGTACTTC
cdr3_length: 15; clone_size: NA; d_call: NA; j_call: TRBJ2-7; v_call: TRBV6-2/TRBV6-3; cdr3_aa: CASSYWQGGSEEQYF; cdr3_nt: TGTGCCAGCAGTTACTGGCAGGGAGGATCGGAGGAGCAGTACTTC
cdr3_length: 13; clone_size: NA; d_call: NA; j_call: TRBJ2-5; v_call: TRBV7-9; cdr3_aa: CASSFGGQETQYF; cdr3_nt: TGTGCCAGCAGCTTTGGCGGACAAGAGACCCAGTACTTC
cdr3_length: 13; clone_size: NA; d_call: NA; j_call: TRBJ2-1; v_call: TRBV6-5; cdr3_aa: CASKGGLDNEQFF; cdr3_nt: TGTGCCAGCAAGGGAGGACTGGACAATGAGCAGTTCTTC
cdr3_length: 15; clone_size: NA; d_call: TRBD2; j_call: TRBJ2-7; v_call: TRBV5-1; cdr3_aa: CASSLGTSNLYEQYF; cdr3_nt: TGCGCCAGCAGCTTGGGGACTAGCAACCTCTACGAGCAGTACTTC
cdr3_length: 15; clone_size: NA; d_call: TRBD2; j_call: TRBJ2-1; v_call: TRBV7-2; cdr3_aa: CASSSTSGTYNEQFF; cdr3_nt: TGTGCCAGCAGCTCGACTAGCGGGACTTACAATGAGCAGTTCTTC
cdr3_length: 14; clone_size: NA; d_call: NA; j_call: TRBJ1-3; v_call: TRBV10-3; cdr3_aa: CAIAAGLSGNTIYF; cdr3_nt: TGTGCCATCGCGGCGGGGCTCTCTGGAAACACCATATATTTT
cdr3_length: 17; clone_size: once; d_call: NA; j_call: TRBJ2-1; v_call: TRBV14; cdr3_aa: CASSHGEGLTGRNEQFF; cdr3_nt: TGTGCCAGCAGCCATGGCGAGGGACTGACGGGGAGGAATGAGCAGTTCTTC
cdr3_length: 12; clone_size: NA; d_call: NA; j_call: TRBJ2-3; v_call: TRBV3-1/TRBV3-2; cdr3_aa: CASSRHGDTQYF; cdr3_nt: TGTGCCAGCAGCCGACACGGAGATACGCAGTATTTT
cdr3_length: 15; clone_size: NA; d_call: TRBD2; j_call: TRBJ2-7; v_call: TRBV7-2; cdr3_aa: CASSSRLAGANEQYF; cdr3_nt: TGTGCCAGCAGCTCAAGACTAGCGGGAGCCAACGAGCAGTACTTC
cdr3_length: 14; clone_size: NA; d_call: TRBD1; j_call: TRBJ2-5; v_call: TRBV4-3; cdr3_aa: CASSPGTGEGTQYF; cdr3_nt: TGCGCCAGCAGCCCCGGGACAGGGGAGGGGACCCAGTACTTC
cdr3_length: 13; clone_size: NA; d_call: NA; j_call: TRBJ2-5; v_call: TRBV5-8; cdr3_aa: CASSLYQGETQYF; cdr3_nt: TGTGCCAGCAGCTTGTATCAGGGAGAGACCCAGTACTTC
cdr3_length: 15; clone_size: NA; d_call: TRBD1; j_call: TRBJ2-7; v_call: TRBV6-5; cdr3_aa: CASSYSRDRGSEQYF; cdr3_nt: TGTGCCAGCAGTTATAGCCGGGACAGGGGCTCCGAGCAGTACTTC
cdr3_length: 12; clone_size: NA; d_call: NA; j_call: TRBJ2-5; v_call: TRBV19; cdr3_aa: CASMSVGETQYF; cdr3_nt: TGTGCCAGTATGAGTGTCGGGGAGACCCAGTACTTC
cdr3_length: 16; clone_size: NA; d_call: TRBD1; j_call: TRBJ2-1; v_call: TRBV24-1; cdr3_aa: CATSEPTGAGGNEQFF; cdr3_nt: TGTGCCACCAGTGAACCAACAGGGGCAGGGGGTAATGAGCAGTTCTTC
cdr3_length: 14; clone_size: NA; d_call: NA; j_call: TRBJ1-1; v_call: TRBV3-1/TRBV3-2; cdr3_aa: CASSQGQGPTEAFF; cdr3_nt: TGTGCCAGCAGCCAGGGGCAGGGTCCCACTGAAGCTTTCTTT
cdr3_length: 19; clone_size: NA; d_call: NA; j_call: TRBJ2-2; v_call: TRBV4-2; cdr3_aa: CASSQALRRGGANTGELFF; cdr3_nt: TGTGCCAGCAGCCAAGCCCTCCGCCGAGGGGGGGCGAACACCGGGGAGCTGTTTTTT
cdr3_length: 15; clone_size: NA; d_call: NA; j_call: TRBJ1-2; v_call: TRBV11-2; cdr3_aa: CASEKITGNYYGYTF; cdr3_nt: TGTGCCAGCGAGAAAATAACAGGGAACTATTATGGCTACACCTTC
cdr3_length: 13; clone_size: NA; d_call: NA; j_call: TRBJ1-5; v_call: TRBV12-3/TRBV12-4; cdr3_aa: CASSLTELNPQHF; cdr3_nt: TGTGCCAGCAGTTTAACTGAACTGAATCCCCAGCATTTT
cdr3_length: 14; clone_size: NA; d_call: NA; j_call: TRBJ1-2; v_call: TRBV4-1; cdr3_aa: CASSQGETNYGYTF; cdr3_nt: TGCGCCAGCAGCCAAGGTGAGACTAACTATGGCTACACCTTC